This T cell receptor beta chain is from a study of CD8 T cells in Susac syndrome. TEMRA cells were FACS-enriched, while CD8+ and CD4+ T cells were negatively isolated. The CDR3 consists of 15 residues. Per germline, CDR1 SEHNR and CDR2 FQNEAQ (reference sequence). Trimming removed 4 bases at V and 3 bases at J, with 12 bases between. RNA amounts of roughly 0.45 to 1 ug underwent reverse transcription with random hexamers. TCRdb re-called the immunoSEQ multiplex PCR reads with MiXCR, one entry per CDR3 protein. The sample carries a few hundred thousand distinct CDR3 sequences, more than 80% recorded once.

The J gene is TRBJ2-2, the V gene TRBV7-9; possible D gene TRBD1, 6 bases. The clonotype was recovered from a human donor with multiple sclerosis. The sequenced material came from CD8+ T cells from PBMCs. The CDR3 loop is CASSSPGQHTGELFF. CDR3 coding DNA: TGTGCCAGCAGCTCACCGGGACAACACACCGGGGAGCTGTTTTTT.